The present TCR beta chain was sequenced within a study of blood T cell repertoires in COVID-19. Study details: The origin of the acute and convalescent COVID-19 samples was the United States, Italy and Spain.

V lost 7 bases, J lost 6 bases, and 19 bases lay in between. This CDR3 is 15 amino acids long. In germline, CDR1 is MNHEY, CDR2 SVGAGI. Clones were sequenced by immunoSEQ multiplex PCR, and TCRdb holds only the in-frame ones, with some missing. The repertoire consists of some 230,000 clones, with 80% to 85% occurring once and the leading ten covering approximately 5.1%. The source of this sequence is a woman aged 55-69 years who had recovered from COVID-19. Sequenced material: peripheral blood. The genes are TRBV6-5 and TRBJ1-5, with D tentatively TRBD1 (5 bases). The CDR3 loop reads CASNVQVPRGQPQHF. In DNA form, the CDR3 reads TGTGCCAGCAATGTACAGGTGCCTCGCGGTCAGCCCCAGCATTTT.